This is a list of T cell receptor beta chains from one sample in a study of cytomegalovirus exposure and HLA in healthy donors. Libraries were prepared by immunoSEQ multiplex PCR; TCRdb keeps only in-frame clonotypes and omits some of them. The sample has 100,000 to 150,000 clones, roughly four fifths seen once. Source material: PBMCs. Receptor source: a boy between 5 and 17 years old in good health and CMV-seronegative. Both conserved end residues are part of each CDR3. Fields, in order: J gene, CDR3 length, V gene, D gene, clone size, CDR3 DNA, CDR3 protein. A D gene is named only where the DNA matches it firmly. For some rows the clone size is stated as once, few or many, or as a class when expanded; others skip it.

>TRBJ2-1|14|TRBV9|-|few
TGTGCCAGCAGCGTATCCGGGACAAATAATGAGCAGTTCTTC
CASSVSGTNNEQFF
>TRBJ2-5|15|TRBV5-4|-|-
TGTGCCAGCAGCTTGGACCAGGGAATACAAGAGACCCAGTACTTC
CASSLDQGIQETQYF
>TRBJ1-5|13|TRBV19|-|-
TGTGCCAGTAGCGCCACCCGCCTAGAGCCCCAGCATTTT
CASSATRLEPQHF
>TRBJ1-1|14|TRBV30|TRBD1|-
TGTGCCTGCCACGCTCCTGACAGGGACACTGAAGCTTTCTTT
CACHAPDRDTEAFF
>TRBJ1-1|14|TRBV29-1|-|few
TGCAGCGTCCCTCCCTTCGGGGGGAACACTGAAGCTTTCTTT
CSVPPFGGNTEAFF
>TRBJ1-4|15|TRBV27|TRBD1|once
TGTGCCAGCAGTATGACAGGGGGAACTAATGAAAAACTGTTTTTT
CASSMTGGTNEKLFF
>TRBJ2-3|15|TRBV30|TRBD2|-
TGTGCCTGGAGTGTGGGGACTAGGGGCACAGATACGCAGTATTTT
CAWSVGTRGTDTQYF
>TRBJ1-4|15|TRBV30|-|-
TGTGCCTGGCGGACCCAGGGGTTGCCTAATGAAAAACTGTTTTTT
CAWRTQGLPNEKLFF
>TRBJ2-3|14|TRBV15|-|-
TGTGCCACCAGCAGAGATCTGCAGACAGATACGCAGTATTTT
CATSRDLQTDTQYF
>TRBJ1-4|17|TRBV7-8|-|-
TGTGCCAGCAGCTTGGAGGCCCACGGAGTTGGGCGGGAGAAACTGTTTTTT
CASSLEAHGVGREKLFF
>TRBJ2-7|16|TRBV30|-|-
TGTGCCTGGAGTGTAGTCGGAGGGAACAACTCCTACGAGCAGTACTTC
CAWSVVGGNNSYEQYF
>TRBJ1-2|14|TRBV30|-|-
TGTGCCTGGAGTGTCCAATCGCCGGCAGGTGGCTACACCTTC
CAWSVQSPAGGYTF
>TRBJ2-1|17|TRBV5-1|TRBD2|-
TGCGCCAGCAGCTGGCGACTAGCGGGAGGGGTATACAATGAGCAGTTCTTC
CASSWRLAGGVYNEQFF
>TRBJ2-1|16|TRBV4-2|TRBD2|-
TGTGCCAGCACCTATAACCGGGCTAGCGGATTCAATGAGCAGTTCTTC
CASTYNRASGFNEQFF
>TRBJ1-1|16|TRBV5-6|-|-
TGTGCCAGCAGCTTGTTGTCTTCGGGGGGTGTAACTGAAGCTTTCTTT
CASSLLSSGGVTEAFF
>TRBJ2-5|11|TRBV12-5|-|few
TGTGCTAGTGGATTCCTCGGGACCCAGTACTTC
CASGFLGTQYF
>TRBJ2-3|21|TRBV10-3|TRBD2|-
TGTGCCATCAGTGGCCCGGGACAGCTGAGAGCGGGGGGTAAAAGCACAGATACGCAGTATTTT
CAISGPGQLRAGGKSTDTQYF
>TRBJ1-5|15|TRBV6-5|-|-
TGTGCCAGCAGCCCCACAGGGAGAGGCAATCAGCCCCAGCATTTT
CASSPTGRGNQPQHF
>TRBJ2-1|16|TRBV19|-|few
TGTGCCAGTAGTATAGATCGGGGTATCTCCTACAATGAGCAGTTCTTC
CASSIDRGISYNEQFF
>TRBJ1-1|15|TRBV18|TRBD1|-
TGTGCCAGCTCACCGCGTAGGGACAGGAACACTGAAGCTTTCTTT
CASSPRRDRNTEAFF
>TRBJ1-4|15|TRBV6-1|-|-
TGTGCCAGCAGCCCTTGGGGAGGAGGTAGTGAAAAACTGTTTTTT
CASSPWGGGSEKLFF
>TRBJ1-2|10|TRBV10-3|-|few
TGTGCCATCACCTTAGATGGCTACACCTTC
CAITLDGYTF
>TRBJ2-7|14|TRBV7-3|TRBD2|-
TGTGCCAGCAGTGTTAGCGGGAGTTCTGACGAGCAGTACTTC
CASSVSGSSDEQYF
>TRBJ1-1|16|TRBV10-3|TRBD1|-
TGTGCCATCAGGGACCCACAGGGGCCTAGGGACACTGAAGCTTTCTTT
CAIRDPQGPRDTEAFF
>TRBJ1-3|14|TRBV7-2|TRBD1|few
TGTGCCAGCAGCCCGACAGGGGCTGGAAACACCATATATTTT
CASSPTGAGNTIYF
>TRBJ1-4|16|TRBV5-5|-|-
TGTGCCAGCAGCTTGGTCGGGGGGCAAACTAATGAAAAACTGTTTTTT
CASSLVGGQTNEKLFF
>TRBJ2-1|11|TRBV30|-|once
TGTGCCTGGGGGGCTTACAATGAGCAGTTCTTC
CAWGAYNEQFF
>TRBJ1-1|15|TRBV9|TRBD1|-
TGTGCCAGCAGCGCCCAGGGAGACAGGGCGGCTGAAGCTTTCTTT
CASSAQGDRAAEAFF
>TRBJ2-3|15|TRBV25-1|-|-
TGTGCCAGCAGTGAAACTGAAGGGGATTCAGATACGCAGTATTTT
CASSETEGDSDTQYF
>TRBJ1-4|14|TRBV6-4|-|-
TGTGCCAGCAGTGAAAGGGGTGACAGCGAAAAACTGTTTTTT
CASSERGDSEKLFF
>TRBJ1-1|13|TRBV30|-|few
TGTGCCTGGAGTGGAGGGATCGGTACTGAAGCTTTCTTT
CAWSGGIGTEAFF
>TRBJ2-1|15|TRBV10-1|TRBD2|few
TGCGCCAGCAGCCTTAGCGGGAGGGACAACAATGAGCAGTTCTTC
CASSLSGRDNNEQFF
>TRBJ2-7|17|TRBV5-1|TRBD2|-
TGCGCCAGCAGCTTGGCCAGTGGGTTAGCGGGAGCCTACGAGCAGTACTTC
CASSLASGLAGAYEQYF
>TRBJ1-1|15|TRBV19|TRBD1|-
TGTGCCAGTAGTGTTACGGGACAGCTGAACACTGAAGCTTTCTTT
CASSVTGQLNTEAFF
>TRBJ2-3|15|TRBV6-5|-|-
TGTGCCAGCAGCCCCGGGGTAGTCAACACAGATACGCAGTATTTT
CASSPGVVNTDTQYF
>TRBJ2-7|14|TRBV2|TRBD2|-
TGTGCCAGCAGCGGGACTAGCGGCTCCTACGAGCAGTACTTC
CASSGTSGSYEQYF
>TRBJ1-2|12|TRBV6-5|TRBD1|-
TGTGCCAGCAGTTCCGGGACAGTTGGCTACACCTTC
CASSSGTVGYTF
>TRBJ2-3|15|TRBV5-1|TRBD2|-
TGCGCCAGCAGCTTGGGACTAGCGGGCACAGATACGCAGTATTTT
CASSLGLAGTDTQYF
>TRBJ1-4|13|TRBV5-5|-|-
TGTGCCAGCAGCTTGGCCCCACTCGAAAAACTGTTTTTT
CASSLAPLEKLFF
>TRBJ2-7|15|TRBV4-1|-|-
TGCGCCAGCAGCCGGACTCTCGGTAGCTCCTACGAGCAGTACTTC
CASSRTLGSSYEQYF
>TRBJ2-7|15|TRBV6-5|TRBD2|once
TGTGCCAGCAGGACGGGACTAGCAGCTCCCTACGAGCAGTACTTC
CASRTGLAAPYEQYF
>TRBJ1-2|14|TRBV9|-|-
TGTGCCAGCAGCGTAGATTCAGGGAACTATGGCTACACCTTC
CASSVDSGNYGYTF
>TRBJ1-2|14|TRBV4-2|-|once
TGTGCCAGCAGCCAAGATGGGGCAGGGGAGGGCTACACCTTC
CASSQDGAGEGYTF
>TRBJ2-3|15|TRBV11-3|TRBD1|few
TGTGCCAGCAGCTCAGGGGGCAGGGACACAGATACGCAGTATTTT
CASSSGGRDTDTQYF
>TRBJ2-1|16|TRBV6-1|TRBD1|-
TGTGCCAGCAGTGAAGAGGGACAGGGGGCCGACAATGAGCAGTTCTTC
CASSEEGQGADNEQFF
>TRBJ2-7|17|TRBV30|TRBD2|-
TGTGCCTGGAGTCTTGCCTTCAGAAGCGGGAGTGGCTACGAGCAGTACTTC
CAWSLAFRSGSGYEQYF
>TRBJ1-5|15|TRBV27|TRBD1|-
TGTGCCAGCCAGACACTACAGGGGGCAAAGCAGCCCCAGCATTTT
CASQTLQGAKQPQHF
>TRBJ1-1|15|TRBV7-9|-|-
TGTGCCAGCAGCTTAGCTATCGGTATGAACACTGAAGCTTTCTTT
CASSLAIGMNTEAFF
>TRBJ2-6|16|TRBV4-3|-|-
TGCGCCAGCAGCCAAGACTGGAGCTCTGGGGCCAACGTCCTGACTTTC
CASSQDWSSGANVLTF
>TRBJ2-3|15|TRBV19|TRBD2|-
TGTGCCAGTAGTACAGGACTAGAGTCCCCAGATACGCAGTATTTT
CASSTGLESPDTQYF
>TRBJ2-1|11|TRBV6-1|-|once
TGTGCCAGCAGTGGGGCCATAGGGCAGTTCTTC
CASSGAIGQFF
>TRBJ1-5|13|TRBV6-1|-|-
TGTGCCAGCGGCCGGGGGGCAGGGCAGCCCCAGCATTTT
CASGRGAGQPQHF
>TRBJ1-5|13|TRBV6-6|-|-
TGTGCCAGCAGTGATAGCGGGAATCAGCCCCAGCATTTT
CASSDSGNQPQHF
>TRBJ1-1|16|TRBV6-5|TRBD1|-
TGTGCCAGCAGATACGCAGGGGGAAATATGAACACTGAAGCTTTCTTT
CASRYAGGNMNTEAFF
>TRBJ2-3|14|TRBV2|TRBD2|-
TGTGCCAGCAGGGATCAGCGGGGACGGGATACGCAGTATTTT
CASRDQRGRDTQYF
>TRBJ2-2|15|TRBV7-9|-|-
TGTTCCAGCAGCGCTCGGGACTCGATCACCGGGGAGCTGTTTTTT
CSSSARDSITGELFF
>TRBJ1-4|15|TRBV7-2|-|-
TGTGCCAGCAGGTTCTCGGGGTCCGCTGAGGAAAAACTGTTTTTT
CASRFSGSAEEKLFF